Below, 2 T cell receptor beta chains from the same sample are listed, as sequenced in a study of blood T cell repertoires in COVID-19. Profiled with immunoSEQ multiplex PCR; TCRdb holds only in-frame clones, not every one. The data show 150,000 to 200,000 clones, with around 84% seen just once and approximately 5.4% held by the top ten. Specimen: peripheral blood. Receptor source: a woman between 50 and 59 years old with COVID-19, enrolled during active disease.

The CDR3 loop reads CATSDLGFTGENEQFF. CDR3 coding DNA: TGTGCCACCAGTGATTTGGGTTTCACGGGGGAGAATGAGCAGTTCTTC. The chain recombines TRBV24-1 with TRBJ2-1; D possibly corresponds to TRBD2 (6 bases). Germline CDR1 and CDR2: KGHDR and SFDVKD. This CDR3 is built from 16 residues. V gave up 0 bases and J gave up 7 bases, with 15 bases separating them.

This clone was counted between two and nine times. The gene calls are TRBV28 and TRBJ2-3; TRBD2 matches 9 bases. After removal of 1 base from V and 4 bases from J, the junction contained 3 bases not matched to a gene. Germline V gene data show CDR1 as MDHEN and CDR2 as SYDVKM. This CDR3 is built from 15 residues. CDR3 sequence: CASSLLAGVSDTQYF. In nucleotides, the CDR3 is TGTGCCAGCAGTTTATTAGCGGGGGTATCAGATACGCAGTATTTT.